This entry is about one T cell receptor beta chain. Antigen specificity is unknown. Sequence at one end of the junction differs from germline and may be a read error. Germline V gene sequence: CDR1 SGHDN, CDR2 FVKESK. This CDR3 comprises 16 residues. This sample's RNA came from whole unsorted tissue. Three rounds of nested PCR, following a modified ARM-PCR protocol, produced the TCRbeta library. A single record per CDR3 protein comes from TCRdb applying MiXCR to the multiplex PCR reads. The sample shows tens of thousands of distinct CDR3 sequences, over 60% of them seen only once. This record belongs to a study of tumor and adjacent non-tumor tissue in lung cancer. Study-level background: Aged about 31 to 80 years, patients included roughly 10 men and about five women with stage I to III disease.

Overall study findings and caveats: In normal lung, the top 100 clones were significantly more dominant than in tumor.

The material sequenced was lung tumor tissue. The receptor was isolated from a woman in her forties with non-small cell lung cancer. V usage is TRBV14 and J usage is TRBJ2-5; 12 nucleotides line up with TRBD2. The CDR3, as DNA: TGTGACAGCAGCCGTAGACTAGCGGGAGATCTAGAGACCCAGTACTTC. Its protein is CDSSRRLAGDLETQYF.